Listed here is a single TCR beta chain. What it recognizes is unknown. Full-length variable regions came from constant-region reverse primers plus semi-nested Nested Universal Primer A PCR. TCRdb processed the 5' RACE reads anew with MiXCR; each CDR3 protein has one entry. The sample shows roughly 42,000 distinct CDR3 sequences, approximately 30% of them seen only once. Findings and limits, study-wide: Tumor Tregs overlapped most with tumor, then blood, naive CD4+ cells. The larger-cohort validation was restricted to a single TCR beta V-J rearrangement rather than whole repertoires. In terms of TCR gene usage, tumor memory CD4+ T cells clustered together with blood and lymph node memory CD4+ cells, as well as with lymph node naive CD4+ cells.

The CDR3 sequence is 14 residues long. Trimming cost V 3 bases and J 6 bases, with 14 bases left between them. Germline V CDR1 and CDR2: MNHEY, SMNVEV (reference sequence). V usage is TRBV27 and J usage is TRBJ1-1, with D perhaps matching TRBD1 (5 bases). The clonotype was recovered from a female donor with breast cancer. The sequenced sample was tumor-infiltrating memory CD4+ T cells sorted from the breast tumor. Described subset: memory CD4+ T cells, CD4+CD45RO+CD25-. CDR3 coding DNA: TGTGCCAGCAGTTTCAAACCTTGGGACCCTGAAGCTTTCTTT. The encoded protein is CASSFKPWDPEAFF.